The source of this TCR beta chain is a study of tumor-infiltrating lymphocytes in oesophageal squamous cell carcinoma. The germline CDR1 and CDR2 sequences are SEHNR and FQNEAQ (reference sequence). This CDR3 has 15 amino acids. From the PCR reads, TCRdb called clonotypes with MiXCR, one entry per CDR3 protein. The table includes around 12,000 distinct CDR3 sequences, approximately 52% detected once. The specimen sequenced was esophageal tumor tissue. This clonotype originated in a female donor with esophageal squamous cell carcinoma. V gene TRBV7-9 combines with J gene TRBJ2-4; D call uncertain. The J call may be mistaken, given a closer DNA end match to TRBJ2-5. CDR3 in amino acids: CASSLDYTYSETQYF. The CDR3 DNA is TGTGCCAGCAGCTTAGACTATACGTATTCCGAGACCCAGTACTTC.